This section outlines one TCR beta chain sequence together with its context. Its cognate antigen is unknown. V lost 3 bases and J lost 3; bases outside the gene matches: 5. CDR1 and CDR2 (germline): MNHNS, SASEGT. The CDR3 sequence is 15 residues long. This record comes from a study of shared clonotypes between healthy human individuals. Study details: Per donor, three plates held CD4 naive cells, three held CD4 memory, two held CD8 naive and one held CD8 memory.

Measured with immunoSEQ multiplex PCR; TCRdb has only the in-frame clones, and not every one. This table has 2 million to 2.5 million clones, 90% to 97% appearing once. Everyone who donated was a Caucasian adult who lived in Nashville, Tennessee. Study-level findings and limits: Clonotype sharing across a few donors was observed for around 5% of naive CD4 clonotypes.

The J gene is TRBJ2-7, the V gene TRBV6-1; 10 bases are a match to TRBD1. Sequenced material: naive CD4+ T cells sorted from blood. Subset meaning: CD45RA+ positively selected. This TCR derives from a man younger than 35 in good health. CDR3 region: CASSDRGQGSYEQYF. In nucleotides, the CDR3 is TGTGCCAGCAGTGATAGGGGACAGGGGAGCTACGAGCAGTACTTC.